Shown below are 23 T cell receptor beta chains from a single sample sequenced in a study of blood T cell repertoires in COVID-19. Sequencing used immunoSEQ multiplex PCR; TCRdb keeps in-frame clones, though not all of them. The sample has 300,000 to 350,000 clones, under 90% seen once. Input material: peripheral blood. The receptors stem from a woman aged 30 to 39 with COVID-19, enrolled during active disease.

This clone was seen once. The genes are TRBV19 and TRBJ1-1, with 10 bases fitting TRBD1. There are 13 residues in the CDR3. The junction had 5 bases not matched to a gene; V was cut back by 6 bases and J by 7 bases. Germline V gene sequence: CDR1 LNHDA, CDR2 SQIVND (reference sequence). The CDR3 DNA follows: TGTGCCAGTAGGGACAGGGGGACCGATGAAGCTTTCTTT. It translates to CASRDRGTDEAFF.

This rearrangement joins TRBV27 to TRBJ2-7, with a tentative D call TRBD2 (7 bases). The V end was cut by 3 bases, the J end by 7 bases, with 19 bases between. CDR3 length: 15 residues. The V gene's germline CDR1 is MNHEY and CDR2 SMNVEV (reference sequence). CDR3 sequence reads: CASSFLRGGAYEQYF. The CDR3 DNA reads as TGTGCCAGCAGTTTTCTTAGAGGGGGGGCGTATGAGCAGTACTTC.

The chain carries TRBV21-1 and TRBJ2-5; the table's TRBD1 call for D was not verified on the DNA. TRBV21-1 is a documented pseudogene. The CDR3 extends over 15 amino acids. The CDR3 bases are TGTGCCAGCAGCAGAGGACAGGGGAGATATGGGACCCAGTACTTC. Translation gives CASSRGQGRYGTQYF.

The J gene is TRBJ1-2, the V gene TRBV9; 10 positions agree with TRBD1. The CDR3 extends over 20 amino acids. Trimming removed 0 bases from V and 6 bases from J; junction bases left unmatched: 20. Germline V lookup: CDR1 SGDLS, CDR2 YYNGEE. The CDR3 bases are TGTGCCAGCAGCGTAGGGTGGACAGGGGGAGCCGGTGGGCGGTTTGATGGCTACACCTTC. Encoded protein: CASSVGWTGGAGGRFDGYTF.

This chain uses TRBV6-5 with TRBJ1-1; D is uncertain. The CDR3 length is 14 residues. CDR1 is MNHEY, CDR2 SVGAGI, per germline. V was clipped by 0 bases and J by 5 bases, with 10 bases between them. The CDR3 sequence is CASSYSSGRTEAFF. CDR3 coding DNA: TGTGCCAGCAGTTACTCGAGTGGGAGAACTGAAGCTTTCTTT.

This chain connects TRBV11-3 to TRBJ2-1; the D gene is possibly TRBD2 (5 bases). The CDR3 length is 13 residues. Trimming removed 5 bases at V and 4 bases at J, with 9 bases between. CDR1 is SGHNT and CDR2 is YENEEA in the germline V gene. The CDR3 protein is CASSRERYNEQFF. The CDR3 DNA reads as TGTGCCAGCAGCAGGGAGCGGTACAATGAGCAGTTCTTC.

The chain combines TRBV3-1 (or the pseudogene TRBV3-2) with TRBJ2-7; D unclear. Germline CDR1 reads LGHDT; CDR2 reads YNNKEL (reference sequence). This CDR3 region has 15 residues. V was trimmed by 0 bases and J by 2 bases, leaving 11 bases between them. For the CDR3, the DNA is TGTGCCAGCAGCCAAGATTCCAGCGCTCCCTACGAGCAGTACTTC. This gives the protein CASSQDSSAPYEQYF.

This chain uses TRBV19 with TRBJ2-7, with TRBD1 matching 9 bases. The V segment lost 4 bases and the J segment 5 bases; nucleotides outside the gene matches: 9. Germline loops: CDR1 LNHDA, CDR2 SQIVND (reference sequence). The CDR3 sequence is 15 residues long. This CDR3 is CASSTRDRELNEQYF. The DNA for the CDR3 is TGTGCCAGTAGTACCCGGGACAGGGAACTAAACGAGCAGTACTTC.

This chain connects TRBV20-1 to TRBJ1-2, with D unresolved. The V gene lost 3 bases and the J gene lost 2 bases, with 7 bases spanning the gap. This CDR3 region has 12 residues. CDR1 and CDR2 (germline): DFQATT, SNEGSKA (reference sequence). The CDR3 nucleotides are TGCAGTGCTAGTGGAGGGAACTATGGCTACACCTTC. The encoded protein is CSASGGNYGYTF.

The J gene is TRBJ1-5, the V gene TRBV4-1, with TRBD1 matching 8 bases. The germline V gene encodes CDR1 MGHRA and CDR2 YSYEKL. V trimming: 4 bases; J trimming: 6 bases; junction bases outside the gene matches: 8. This CDR3 has 15 amino acids. The CDR3 nucleotides are TGCGCCAGCAGCCCAAGACAGGGGTCCGGTCAGCCCCAGCATTTT. Translated, it gives CASSPRQGSGQPQHF.

This chain connects TRBV7-7 to TRBJ2-5; D is perhaps TRBD2 (5 bases). Germline V gene lookup returns CDR1 SSHAT and CDR2 FNYEAQ (reference sequence). The V gene lost 1 base and the J gene lost 1 base, with 13 bases spanning the gap. There are 16 residues in the CDR3. Here the CDR3 reads CASSLGSRELQETQYF. The CDR3 DNA reads TGTGCCAGCAGCTTAGGTTCCCGGGAACTCCAAGAGACCCAGTACTTC.

The chain uses TRBV18 and TRBJ1-2; perhaps TRBD1 as D (6 bases). Germline V CDR1 and CDR2: KGHSH, LQKENI. CDR3 length: 15 residues. V lost 3 bases and J lost 4, with 15 bases in between. The CDR3 reads CASSPEAGALYGYTF. The CDR3 DNA is TGTGCCAGCTCACCTGAGGCAGGGGCCCTCTATGGCTACACCTTC.

The DNA of the CDR3 is TGTGCCAGCAGTCGACAAGCTAGCGGGAGGGCCCCCGATACGCAGTATTTT. Amino acids: CASSRQASGRAPDTQYF. The chain uses TRBV5-4 and TRBJ2-3; 12 positions agree with TRBD2. CDR3 length equals 17 residues. Germline lookup yields CDR1 SGHNT and CDR2 YYREEE (reference sequence). The trim removed 5 bases at V and 6 bases at J, leaving 13 bases unmatched.

V is TRBV28 and J is TRBJ1-5, with TRBD1 as a possible D gene (5 bases). The CDR3 is made up of 20 amino acids. V was trimmed by 5 bases and J by 1 base, leaving 27 bases between them. CDR1 is MDHEN and CDR2 is SYDVKM in the germline V gene. The CDR3 DNA sequence: TGTGCCAGCAGTGGGGGTGGCATGTCCCGGGGGGTTCTAAGCAATCAGCCCCAGCATTTT. Translating gives CASSGGGMSRGVLSNQPQHF.

The rearrangement links TRBV7-9 to TRBJ1-1; no definite D call. The CDR3 has 16 residues. Germline CDR1 SEHNR, CDR2 FQNEAQ (reference sequence). V was clipped by 0 bases and J by 3 bases, with 14 bases between them. The chain's CDR3 is CASSLAPGTGDTEAFF. The CDR3 DNA reads as TGTGCCAGCAGCTTAGCCCCGGGAACTGGGGACACTGAAGCTTTCTTT.

V and J are TRBV7-9 and TRBJ1-4, with 11 nucleotides matching TRBD1. CDR1 and CDR2 from the germline V gene are SEHNR and FQNEAQ (reference sequence). V lost 2 bases, J lost 7 bases, and 6 bases stayed unmatched. The CDR3 is made up of 16 amino acids. As DNA, the CDR3 is TGTGCCAGCAGCTTACTGGACAGGGGGCGCGGTGAAAAACTGTTTTTT. This encodes CASSLLDRGRGEKLFF.

There are a few counts of this clone. The chain uses TRBV27 and TRBJ2-4; TRBD1 agrees at 10 bases. V shed 5 bases and J 3 bases; nucleotides not matched to a gene: 7. Germline V gene data show CDR1 as MNHEY and CDR2 as SMNVEV (reference sequence). There are 16 residues in the CDR3. CDR3 region: CASSPRQGAVKNIQYF. The CDR3, as DNA: TGTGCCAGCAGTCCAAGACAGGGGGCGGTCAAAAACATTCAGTACTTC.

The chain links TRBV27 to TRBJ1-5; TRBD1 agrees at 8 bases. Trimming removed 6 bases from V and 0 bases from J; junction bases left unmatched: 4. The CDR3 extends over 15 amino acids. Per the germline V gene, CDR1 is MNHEY and CDR2 is SMNVEV (reference sequence). CDR3 bases: TGTGCCAGCAGGGACAGGGTGTTTAGCAATCAGCCCCAGCATTTT. Its translation: CASRDRVFSNQPQHF.

The chain combines TRBV5-1 with TRBJ2-1, with 8 bases aligning to TRBD1. With V trimmed by 0 bases and J by 5 bases, 4 bases remained unmatched. Per germline, CDR1 SGHRS and CDR2 YFSETQ. This CDR3 is 15 amino acids long. For the CDR3, the DNA is TGCGCCAGCAGCTTGGAGACAGGGGTCCACAATGAGCAGTTCTTC. Its translation: CASSLETGVHNEQFF.

CDR3: CATSRDRGQGSDTQYF. The CDR3 nucleotides are TGTGCCACCAGCAGAGATCGGGGACAGGGCTCAGATACGCAGTATTTT. This chain uses TRBV15 with TRBJ2-3, with TRBD1 matching 9 bases. The length of the CDR3 is 16 residues. J lost 4 bases, V lost 0 bases, and 5 bases had no gene match. Germline assignment: CDR1 LNHNV and CDR2 YYDKDF (reference sequence).

The chain employs TRBV7-9 and TRBJ2-5, with D possibly being TRBD1 (6 bases). Germline V gene data show CDR1 as SEHNR and CDR2 as FQNEAQ (reference sequence). This CDR3 is 12 amino acids long. V was cut by 5 bases and J by 4 bases, with 8 bases left in between. CDR3 protein: CASSPDRETQYF. The CDR3 nucleotides read TGTGCCAGCAGCCCGGACAGAGAGACCCAGTACTTC.

This clone was counted a single time. V usage is TRBV25-1 and J usage is TRBJ1-2; D remains ambiguous. From germline, CDR1 is MGHDK and CDR2 SYGVNS. Trimming cost V 6 bases and J 6 bases, with 8 bases left between them. The length of the CDR3 is 11 residues. The CDR3 sequence is CASSFLDGYTF. The DNA for the CDR3 is TGTGCCAGCAGCTTTCTTGATGGCTACACCTTC.

The sample holds a few counts of this clone. J is TRBJ2-3 and V is TRBV19, with 8 bases that match TRBD2. Germline CDR1 is LNHDA and CDR2 is SQIVND (reference sequence). The V and J ends lost 4 bases and 5 bases, in that order; junction bases with no gene match: 11. CDR3 length: 16 residues. CDR3 nucleotide sequence: TGTGCCAGTAGTAACGGTGTCCGGCTAGCGGGAGATACGCAGTATTTT. Translation gives CASSNGVRLAGDTQYF.